This record looks at one T cell receptor beta chain sequence and its context. No antigen is known for it. No quality values exist for individual bases; no much larger clone is one base distant. Including the terminal cysteine and phenylalanine, the CDR3 comprises 15 residues. Only the CDR3 DNA stays, 45 bases, in frame from base 1. The germline ends are 22 bases apart after V is trimmed by 5 bases and J by 6 bases. As encoded in the germline V gene (reference sequence), CDR1 is GTSNPN while CDR2 is SVGIG. To prepare the library, the immunoSEQ multiplex PCR assay was applied. TCRdb mirrors the immuneACCESS table, restricted to in-frame sequences. Some clones are absent from its copies; in checked studies, under half trace to an unresolved V gene, and the reason for the others is unknown. Recorded for this sample are roughly 70,000 clones; 75% to 90% of them occurred a single time. The ten largest account for 25% to 35% of the sample.

The data were obtained in a study of control samples from healthy donors and cancer patients (dated by TCRdb to 2020 to 2022). Sequencing used blood. The clonotype originates from a man aged 50-59 years in good health. The chain links TRBV30 with TRBJ1-2; 6 matching bases give a weak D call of TRBD1. The bases are TGTGCCTGGGGGGGCCTTATCTTGACGGGCCATGGCTACACCTTC. The resulting protein is CAWGGLILTGHGYTF. Beyond the CDR3, the reference TRBV30 and TRBJ1-2 genes provide the residues; the full variable domain reads: SQTIHQWPATLVQPVGSPLSLECTVEGTSNPNLYWYRQAAGRGLQLLFYSVGIGQISSEVPQNLSASRPQDRQFILSSKKLLLSDSGFYLCAWGGLILTGHGYTFGSGTRLTVV.